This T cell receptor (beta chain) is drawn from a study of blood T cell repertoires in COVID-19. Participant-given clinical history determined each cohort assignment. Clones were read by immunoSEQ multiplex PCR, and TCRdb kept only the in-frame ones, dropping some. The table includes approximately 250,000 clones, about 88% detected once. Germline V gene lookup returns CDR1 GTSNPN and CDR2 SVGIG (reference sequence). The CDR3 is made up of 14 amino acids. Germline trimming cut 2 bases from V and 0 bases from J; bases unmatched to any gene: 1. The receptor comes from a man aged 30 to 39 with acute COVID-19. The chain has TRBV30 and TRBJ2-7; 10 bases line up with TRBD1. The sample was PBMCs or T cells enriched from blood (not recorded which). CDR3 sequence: CAWSRTGGSYEQYV. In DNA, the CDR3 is TGTGCCTGGAGTCGGACAGGGGGCTCCTACGAGCAGTACGTC.